This T cell receptor beta chain is from a study of T cell responses to AZD1222 COVID-19 vaccine. General observations from the study: Epitopes outside B.1.351 and B.1.1.7 mutated regions reportedly drew nearly half of spike TCRs. There were mostly white British donors and more females than males, and clonal diversity was possibly underestimated. Dominant at 160-218 and 743-854, vaccine-associated CD4 TCRs also spanned spike.

TCRdb keeps only in-frame clones here, not all; method: immunoSEQ multiplex PCR. The sample has tens of thousands of clones, around 81% seen once. The study pooled second doses at about 4 or about 12 weeks. The CDR3 length is 14 residues. Trimming stripped 1 base from V and 7 bases from J, with 10 bases between. Germline lookup yields CDR1 SGHTA and CDR2 FQGNSA. Points on this clone: What it binds is unknown.

The chain combines TRBV7-2 with TRBJ1-4; D is possibly TRBD1 (5 bases). This specimen was peripheral blood, taken 28 days after the second AZD1222 dose. The sequence derives from an adult who received the AZD1222 COVID-19 vaccine. This CDR3 is CASSLGQMGEKLFF. DNA for the CDR3: TGTGCCAGCAGCTTAGGACAGATGGGTGAAAAACTGTTTTTT.